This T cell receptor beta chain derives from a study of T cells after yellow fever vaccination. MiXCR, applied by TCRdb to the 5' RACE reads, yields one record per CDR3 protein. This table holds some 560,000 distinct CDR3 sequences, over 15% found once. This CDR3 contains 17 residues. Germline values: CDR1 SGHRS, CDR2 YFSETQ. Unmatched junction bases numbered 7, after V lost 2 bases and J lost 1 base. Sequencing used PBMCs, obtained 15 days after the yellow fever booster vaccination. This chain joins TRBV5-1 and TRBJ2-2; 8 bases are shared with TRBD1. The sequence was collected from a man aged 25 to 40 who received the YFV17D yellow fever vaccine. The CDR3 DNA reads TGCGCCAGCAGCTTCGCCCCGGGGACAGGGAACACCGGGGAGCTGTTTTTT. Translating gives CASSFAPGTGNTGELFF.